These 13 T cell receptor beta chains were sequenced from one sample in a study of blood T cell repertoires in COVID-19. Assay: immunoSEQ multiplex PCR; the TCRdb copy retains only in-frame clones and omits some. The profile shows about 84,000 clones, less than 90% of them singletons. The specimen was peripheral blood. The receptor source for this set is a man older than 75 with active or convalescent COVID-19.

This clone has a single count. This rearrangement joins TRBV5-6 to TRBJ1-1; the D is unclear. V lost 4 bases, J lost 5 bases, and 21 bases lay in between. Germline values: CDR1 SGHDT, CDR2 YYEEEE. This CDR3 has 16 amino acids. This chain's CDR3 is CASSQTPDGRGTEAFF. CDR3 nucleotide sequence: TGTGCCAGCAGCCAGACCCCGGACGGGAGAGGAACTGAAGCTTTCTTT. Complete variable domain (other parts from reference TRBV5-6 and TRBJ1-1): DAGVTQSPTHLIKTRGQQVTLRCSPKSGHDTVSWYQQALGQGPQFIFQYYEEEERQRGNFPDRFSGHQFPNYSSELNVNALLLGDSALYLCASSQTPDGRGTEAFFGQGTRLTVV.

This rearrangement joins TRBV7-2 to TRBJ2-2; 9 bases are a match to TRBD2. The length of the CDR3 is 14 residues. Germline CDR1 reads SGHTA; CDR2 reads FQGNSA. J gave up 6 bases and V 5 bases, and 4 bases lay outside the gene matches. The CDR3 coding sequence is TGTGCCAGCAGCCAGGGACTAGCCGCCGGGGAGCTGTTTTTT. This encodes CASSQGLAAGELFF. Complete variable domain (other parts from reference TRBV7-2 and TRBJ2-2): GAGVSQSPSNKVTEKGKDVELRCDPISGHTALYWYRQSLGQGLEFLIYFQGNSAPDKSGLPSDRFSAERTGGSVSTLTIQRTQQEDSAVYLCASSQGLAAGELFFGEGSRLTVL.

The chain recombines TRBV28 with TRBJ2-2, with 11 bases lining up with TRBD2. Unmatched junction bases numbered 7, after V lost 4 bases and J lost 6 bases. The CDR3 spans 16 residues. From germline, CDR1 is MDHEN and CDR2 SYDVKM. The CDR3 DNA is TGTGCCAGCAGTTCCGGAGGACTAGCGGGCCCCGGGGAGCTGTTTTTT. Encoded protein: CASSSGGLAGPGELFF. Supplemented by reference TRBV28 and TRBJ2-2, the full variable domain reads DVKVTQSSRYLVKRTGEKVFLECVQDMDHENMFWYRQDPGLGLRLIYFSYDVKMKEKGDIPEGYSVSREKKERFSLILESASTNQTSMYLCASSSGGLAGPGELFFGEGSRLTVL.

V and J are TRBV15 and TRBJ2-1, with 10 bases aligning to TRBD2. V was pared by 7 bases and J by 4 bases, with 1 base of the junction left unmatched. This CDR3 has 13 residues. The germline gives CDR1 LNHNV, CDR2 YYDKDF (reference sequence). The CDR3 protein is CATTSGGYNEQFF. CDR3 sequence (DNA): TGTGCCACCACTAGCGGGGGATACAATGAGCAGTTCTTC.

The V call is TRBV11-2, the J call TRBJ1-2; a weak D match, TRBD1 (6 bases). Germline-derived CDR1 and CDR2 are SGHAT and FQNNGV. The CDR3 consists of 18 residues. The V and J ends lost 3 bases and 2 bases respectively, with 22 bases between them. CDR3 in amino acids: CASSFAARLGQPNYGYTF. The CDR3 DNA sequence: TGTGCCAGCAGCTTCGCCGCACGACTGGGACAACCCAACTATGGCTACACCTTC. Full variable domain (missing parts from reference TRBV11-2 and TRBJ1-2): EAGVAQSPRYKIIEKRQSVAFWCNPISGHATLYWYQQILGQGPKLLIQFQNNGVVDDSQLPKDRFSAERLKGVDSTLKIQPAKLEDSAVYLCASSFAARLGQPNYGYTFGSGTRLTVV.

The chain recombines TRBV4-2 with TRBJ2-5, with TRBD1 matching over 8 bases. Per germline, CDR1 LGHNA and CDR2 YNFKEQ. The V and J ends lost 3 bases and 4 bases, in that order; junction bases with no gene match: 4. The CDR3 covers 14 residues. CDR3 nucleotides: TGTGCCAGCAGCCAGACAGGGGTTCGAGAGACCCAGTACTTC. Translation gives CASSQTGVRETQYF.

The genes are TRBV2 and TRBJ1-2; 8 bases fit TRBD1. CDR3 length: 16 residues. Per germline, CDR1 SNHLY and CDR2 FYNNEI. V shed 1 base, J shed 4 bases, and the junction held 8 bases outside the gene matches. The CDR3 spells CASSEGPGGAGYGYTF. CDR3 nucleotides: TGTGCCAGCAGTGAAGGCCCAGGGGGCGCCGGCTATGGCTACACCTTC.

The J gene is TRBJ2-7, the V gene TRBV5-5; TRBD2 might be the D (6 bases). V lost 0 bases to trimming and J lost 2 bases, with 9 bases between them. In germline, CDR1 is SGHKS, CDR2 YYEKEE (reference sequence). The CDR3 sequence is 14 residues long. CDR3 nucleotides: TGTGCCAGCAGCTTGGGTAGCGGAACCTACGAGCAGTACTTC. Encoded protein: CASSLGSGTYEQYF.

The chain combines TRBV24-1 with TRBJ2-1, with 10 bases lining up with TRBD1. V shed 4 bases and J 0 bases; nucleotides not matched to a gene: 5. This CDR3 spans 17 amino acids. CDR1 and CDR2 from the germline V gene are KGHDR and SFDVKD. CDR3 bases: TGTGCCACCAGTGACCCAAGGACAGGGGGCTCCTACAATGAGCAGTTCTTC. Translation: CATSDPRTGGSYNEQFF.

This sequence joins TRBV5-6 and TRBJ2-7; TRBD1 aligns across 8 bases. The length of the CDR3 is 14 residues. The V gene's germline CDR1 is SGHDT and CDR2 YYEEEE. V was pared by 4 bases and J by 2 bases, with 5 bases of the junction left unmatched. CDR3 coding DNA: TGTGCCAGCAGCCGGGGACAGGAAACCTACGAGCAGTACTTC. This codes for CASSRGQETYEQYF.

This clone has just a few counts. The CDR3 loop reads CASSPDSAAYEQYF. CDR3 coding DNA: TGTGCCAGCAGCCCCGACAGCGCCGCCTACGAGCAGTACTTC. The chain has TRBV3-1 (or the pseudogene TRBV3-2) and TRBJ2-7; tentative D call: TRBD1 (5 bases). The germline V gene has CDR1 LGHDT and CDR2 YNNKEL (reference sequence). This CDR3 is 14 amino acids long. V lost 4 bases to trimming and J lost 2 bases, with 12 bases between them.

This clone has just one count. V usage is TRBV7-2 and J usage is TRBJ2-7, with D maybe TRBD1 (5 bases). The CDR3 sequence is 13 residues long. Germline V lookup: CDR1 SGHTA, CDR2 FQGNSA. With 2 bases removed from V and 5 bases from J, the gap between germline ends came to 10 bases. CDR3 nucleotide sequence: TGTGCCAGCAGCTTATATTCCAGGGACGAGCAGTACTTC. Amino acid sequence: CASSLYSRDEQYF.

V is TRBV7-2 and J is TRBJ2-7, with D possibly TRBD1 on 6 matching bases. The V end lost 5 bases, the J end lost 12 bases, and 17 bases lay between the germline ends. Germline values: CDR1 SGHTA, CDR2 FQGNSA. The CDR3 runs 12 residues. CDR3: CASSLQQGLRYF. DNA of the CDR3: TGTGCCAGCAGCCTGCAACAGGGCTTAAGGTACTTC.